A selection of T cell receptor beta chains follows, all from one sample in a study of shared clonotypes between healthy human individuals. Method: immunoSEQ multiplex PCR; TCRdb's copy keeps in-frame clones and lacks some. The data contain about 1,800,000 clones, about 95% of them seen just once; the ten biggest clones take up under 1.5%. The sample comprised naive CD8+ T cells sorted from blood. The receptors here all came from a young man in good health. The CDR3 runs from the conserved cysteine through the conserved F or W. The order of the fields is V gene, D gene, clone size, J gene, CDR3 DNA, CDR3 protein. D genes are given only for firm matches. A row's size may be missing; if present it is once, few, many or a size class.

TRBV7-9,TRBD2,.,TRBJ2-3,TGTGCCAGCAGCCCCGGGACTAGCATCCCTATCACAGATACGCAGTATTTT,CASSPGTSIPITDTQYF
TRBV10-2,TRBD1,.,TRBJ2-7,TGCGCCAGCAGTGAGGGGGGGCTACCGGGACAGGGCCACGAGCAGTACTTC,CASSEGGLPGQGHEQYF
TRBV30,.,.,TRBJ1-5,TGTGCCTGGAGTGTACTCGGGGGGCCCCAGCATTTT,CAWSVLGGPQHF
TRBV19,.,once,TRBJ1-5,TGTGCCAGTAGTATCGGTCCGGAGGCCCAGCCCCAGCATTTT,CASSIGPEAQPQHF
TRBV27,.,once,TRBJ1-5,TGTGCCAGCAGTCCATCGGGAGGGGATAGCAATCAGCCCCAGCATTTT,CASSPSGGDSNQPQHF
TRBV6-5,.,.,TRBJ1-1,TGTGCCAGCAGTTACTCGTCGCCAGGGCAAACTGAAGCTTTCTTT,CASSYSSPGQTEAFF
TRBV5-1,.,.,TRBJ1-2,TGCGCCAGCAGCTTCCGGGACCCGGGGGACTATGGCTACACCTTC,CASSFRDPGDYGYTF
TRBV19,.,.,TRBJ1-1,TGTGCCAGCCGCAGAGGAGACTTTGAAGCTTTCTTT,CASRRGDFEAFF
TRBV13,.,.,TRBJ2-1,TGTGCCAGCAGCTCCCTCCTTCTGGGGCTGGAATACAATGAGCAGTTCTTC,CASSSLLLGLEYNEQFF
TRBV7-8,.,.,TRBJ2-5,TGTGCCAGCAGCTGGTCAACGGGGCAAGAGACCCAGTACTTC,CASSWSTGQETQYF
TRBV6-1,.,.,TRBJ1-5,TGTGCCAGCAACACTCAGCCCCAGCATTTT,CASNTQPQHF
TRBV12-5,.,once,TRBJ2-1,TGTGCTAGTGGTTTGTCGCCTTACAATGAGCAGTTCTTC,CASGLSPYNEQFF
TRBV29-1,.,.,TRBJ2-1,TGCAGCGTTGAAGATCCCGACGTAGGGCCAGCCTACAATGAGCAGTTCTTC,CSVEDPDVGPAYNEQFF